This T cell receptor beta chain was captured in a study of vaccination effects on CD4 cells after COVID-19. Unmatched junction bases numbered 9, after V lost 5 bases and J lost 3 bases. This CDR3 region has 15 residues. In germline, CDR1 is MDHEN, CDR2 SYDVKM. The protocol was immunoSEQ multiplex PCR, while the TCRdb copy is restricted to in-frame clones and leaves out a portion. The sample lists tens of thousands of clones, roughly 70% occurring once. CD4+ T cells specific for antigen were expanded with viral peptide pools by the ViraFEST assay before sequencing. Cells that had been cultured for ten to eleven days were the source of isolated CD4+ T cells. Among the vaccine recipients, none had a prior SARS-CoV-2 infection, and nucleocapsid antibodies were negative. With respect to this clone: Its specificity is not known.

The gene calls are TRBV28 and TRBJ1-2; 7 bases map to TRBD1. The source of this sequence is a human donor who received a COVID-19 vaccine. The sequenced sample was CD4+ T cells from PBMCs cultured with HCoV-OC43 spike peptides, obtained before COVID-19 vaccination. Subset meaning: HCoV-OC43 spike overlapping peptide pool stimulation. As DNA, the CDR3 is TGTGCCAGCAGTCCCGGGGACAGCCGGGACTATGGCTACACCTTC. Residues: CASSPGDSRDYGYTF.